A single sample is the source of the 24 T cell receptor beta chains below, sequenced in a study of T cell repertoires in cytomegalovirus infection. Their cognate antigens are unknown. Using its own MiXCR run on the reads, TCRdb lists one record per CDR3 protein. The data contain approximately 910,000 distinct CDR3 sequences, roughly 30% of them singletons. The source was cultured CD8+ T cells from PBMCs, collected from culture after CMV antigen stimulation. Receptor source: a human donor in good health (CMV status not recorded). Some clones in this sample may be carry-over from other donors' samples.

In its sample, this clonotype was seen many times. This sequence joins TRBV6-5 and TRBJ1-1; no clear D. Between the trimmed V and J ends, which lost 0 bases and 2 bases, there was a span of 7 bases. The germline V gene encodes CDR1 MNHEY and CDR2 SVGAGI. The CDR3 spans 14 residues. In DNA, the CDR3 is TGTGCCAGCAGTTACTCCGGCGTAAACACTGAAGCTTTCTTT. Translating gives CASSYSGVNTEAFF.

In this sample, this clonotype turned up many times. The chain combines TRBV20-1 with TRBJ1-5, with a possible D match to TRBD1 (6 bases). CDR1 and CDR2 (germline): DFQATT, SNEGSKA (reference sequence). The CDR3 runs to 16 residues. Trimming removed 6 bases from V and 2 bases from J, with 20 bases in between. The CDR3 sequence: CSANRQVGRRNQPQHF. The CDR3 nucleotides are TGCAGTGCAAATCGACAGGTGGGGAGGCGCAATCAGCCCCAGCATTTT.

This clonotype was picked up a small number of times. V is TRBV28 and J is TRBJ1-1; D not resolved. Germline V lookup: CDR1 MDHEN, CDR2 SYDVKM. This CDR3 contains 15 residues. V was shortened by 3 bases and J by 0 bases, with 11 bases between the two germline ends. The CDR3 sequence is CASSFLSTLNTEAFF. CDR3 nucleotide sequence: TGTGCCAGCAGTTTCCTCTCGACACTGAACACTGAAGCTTTCTTT.

The chain recombines TRBV4-3 with TRBJ1-2; D remains unclear. V was clipped by 0 bases and J by 8 bases, with 16 bases between them. Germline V gives CDR1 LGHNA, CDR2 YSLEER. There are 15 residues in the CDR3. The chain's CDR3 is CASSQELEGPRGYTF. In DNA, the CDR3 is TGCGCCAGCAGCCAAGAGTTGGAGGGTCCTCGAGGCTACACCTTC.

This clonotype appeared a few times. V usage is TRBV7-6 and J usage is TRBJ1-1; TRBD1 matches 8 bases. CDR3 size: 15 residues. V dropped 5 bases and J dropped 0; count of bases not matched to a gene: 5. From germline, CDR1 is SGHVS and CDR2 FNYEAQ. CDR3 in amino acids: CASSDGQGMNTEAFF. CDR3 nucleotide sequence: TGTGCCAGCAGCGATGGACAGGGTATGAACACTGAAGCTTTCTTT.

Ten or more counts support this clonotype. The chain carries TRBV4-1 and TRBJ1-1; D unclear. V was clipped by 2 bases and J by 1 base, with 5 bases between them. The germline V gene has CDR1 MGHRA and CDR2 YSYEKL. The CDR3 spans 13 residues. The CDR3 loop reads CASSQSGNTEAFF. The CDR3 DNA sequence: TGCGCCAGCAGCCAATCTGGGAACACTGAAGCTTTCTTT.

The J gene is TRBJ2-3, the V gene TRBV6-5; 12 nucleotides line up with TRBD2. V dropped 2 bases and J dropped 1; count of bases not matched to a gene: 10. CDR1 and CDR2 (germline): MNHEY, SVGAGI. The CDR3 is made up of 19 amino acids. The CDR3 region is CASSYDRLAGDRGTDTQYF. In nucleotides, the CDR3 is TGTGCCAGCAGTTACGACCGACTAGCGGGGGACCGAGGCACAGATACGCAGTATTTT.

This clonotype came up a few times. The CDR3 DNA is TGTGCCAGCAGTTTTCGCCCCCGCCATGAGCAGTTCTTC. Its protein is CASSFRPRHEQFF. The V gene is TRBV12-3 or TRBV12-4, the J gene TRBJ2-1; D unresolved. The CDR3 is made up of 13 amino acids. Trimming shortened V by 3 bases and J by 8 bases, and 11 bases separated the two germline ends.

A few counts support this clonotype. The chain joins TRBV7-9 to TRBJ1-3; TRBD1 is a possible D gene (6 bases). V was pared by 6 bases and J by 0 bases, with 15 bases between. Germline values: CDR1 SEHNR, CDR2 FQNEAQ (reference sequence). This CDR3 is 16 amino acids long. In DNA, the CDR3 is TGTGCCAGCAGGCGGGAAACAGGGAGCTCTGGAAACACCATATATTTT. It specifies CASRRETGSSGNTIYF.

This chain uses TRBV5-5 with TRBJ2-7, with D possibly being TRBD1 (5 bases). The length of the CDR3 is 13 residues. Germline CDR1 and CDR2: SGHKS and YYEKEE (reference sequence). Trimming shortened V by 2 bases and J by 1 base, and 7 bases separated the two germline ends. The CDR3 protein is CASSFRESYEQYV. The CDR3, as DNA: TGTGCCAGCAGCTTCAGGGAATCCTACGAGCAGTACGTC.

The chain is built from TRBV6-6 and TRBJ2-1; 7 bases fit TRBD2. J was trimmed by 4 bases and V by 5 bases; bases with no gene match: 11. This CDR3 has 16 amino acids. Germline V lookup: CDR1 MNHNY, CDR2 SVGAGI (reference sequence). This CDR3 reads CASSREGVAFYNEQFF. The DNA of the CDR3 is TGTGCCAGCAGTAGGGAGGGAGTGGCATTTTACAATGAGCAGTTCTTC.

The chain has TRBV5-5 and TRBJ1-3; D might be TRBD1 (5 bases). Trimming removed 7 bases at V and 4 bases at J, with 9 bases between. This CDR3 has 12 residues. Germline V gene sequence: CDR1 SGHKS, CDR2 YYEKEE (reference sequence). For the CDR3, the DNA is TGTGCCAGCCCCGGGGACGGAAACACCATATATTTT. Encoded protein: CASPGDGNTIYF.

V is TRBV5-6 and J is TRBJ1-1, with TRBD1 matching over 10 bases. Germline lookup yields CDR1 SGHDT and CDR2 YYEEEE. The CDR3 has 16 amino acids. V shed 2 bases, J shed 1 base, and the junction held 5 bases outside the gene matches. The CDR3 is CASSFGTGARNTEAFF. DNA for the CDR3: TGTGCCAGCAGCTTTGGGACAGGGGCGAGGAACACTGAAGCTTTCTTT.

This clonotype was found many times. The chain couples TRBV7-2 to TRBJ1-5, with D perhaps TRBD1 (5 bases). The germline CDR1 and CDR2 sequences are SGHTA and FQGNSA. Trimming shortened V by 5 bases and J by 6 bases, and 20 bases separated the two germline ends. The CDR3 covers 16 residues. The CDR3 DNA reads as TGTGCCAGCAGCCCGAGAGGGGAGGGCCCAAGTCAGCCCCAGCATTTT. Translated: CASSPRGEGPSQPQHF.

The chain couples TRBV9 to TRBJ1-1; weak D call: TRBD1 (5 bases). The V end lost 2 bases, the J end lost 3 bases, and 14 bases lay between the germline ends. In germline, CDR1 is SGDLS, CDR2 YYNGEE. The CDR3 is made up of 15 amino acids. The chain's CDR3 is CASSVTGRMDTEAFF. Written as DNA, the CDR3 is TGTGCCAGCAGCGTTACGGGGCGAATGGACACTGAAGCTTTCTTT.

In its sample, this clonotype was seen a few times. The gene calls are TRBV10-3 and TRBJ1-2; D not resolved. CDR1 ENHRY and CDR2 SYGVKD come from the germline V gene. This CDR3 comprises 23 residues. The V gene lost 4 bases and the J gene lost 4 bases, with 40 bases spanning the gap. DNA of the CDR3: TGTGCCATCAGTGCCGCATTAGCTGCAATTGTCCGGACGTCAAAATCCTCCTTCTATGGCTACACCTTC. It encodes CAISAALAAIVRTSKSSFYGYTF.

Comment on this clonotype: Sequence at one end of the junction differs from germline and may be a read error. The DNA of the CDR3 is TGCGCCTGCAGCCAGTACAGGGGTTATATTGACAATGAGCAGTTCTTC. It translates to CACSQYRGYIDNEQFF. V and J are TRBV4-1 and TRBJ2-1; 7 bases are shared with TRBD1. The CDR3 has 16 residues. Germline assignment: CDR1 MGHRA and CDR2 YSYEKL.

Points on this clonotype: One end of the junction does not line up with germline, which may come from a read error. The chain uses TRBV7-6 and TRBJ2-3; TRBD1 matches 8 bases. The CDR3 is made up of 14 amino acids. Looked up from germline, CDR1 is SGHVS and CDR2 is FNYEAQ. The CDR3: CANSPGQGTDTQYF. The CDR3 DNA is TGTGCCAACAGCCCGGGACAGGGCACAGATACGCAGTATTTT.

The rearrangement uses TRBV19 and TRBJ1-6; D is unresolved. CDR3 length equals 12 residues. CDR1 LNHDA and CDR2 SQIVND come from the germline V gene (reference sequence). The ends were cut back, 8 bases at V and 5 bases at J, with 7 bases in the middle. The CDR3: CASGQHNSPLHF. The DNA for the CDR3 is TGTGCCAGTGGGCAGCATAATTCACCCCTCCACTTT.

There are a few counts of this clonotype. The chain combines TRBV4-1 with TRBJ1-5; D possibly corresponds to TRBD1 (6 bases). From germline, CDR1 is MGHRA and CDR2 YSYEKL. The CDR3 totals 15 residues. Trimming pared 0 bases from V and 6 bases from J, leaving 12 bases between. The CDR3 region is CASSQDGRGAQPQHF. The DNA for the CDR3 is TGCGCCAGCAGCCAAGATGGCAGGGGCGCTCAGCCCCAGCATTTT.

This clonotype came up a few times. This chain joins TRBV4-3 and TRBJ1-1; D gene uncertain. The CDR3 runs 11 residues. CDR1 and CDR2 (germline): LGHNA, YSLEER. V was trimmed by 4 bases and J by 7 bases, leaving 7 bases between them. This CDR3 reads CASSRDREAFF. CDR3 bases: TGCGCCAGCAGCCGAGACCGTGAAGCTTTCTTT.

The chain employs TRBV11-2 and TRBJ2-5; 8 nucleotides line up with TRBD2. J lost 2 bases, V lost 5 bases, and 19 bases had no gene match. Germline V gene sequence: CDR1 SGHAT, CDR2 FQNNGV. This CDR3 spans 19 amino acids. The CDR3 region is CASSPDSGLAGADQETQYF. CDR3 in DNA: TGTGCCAGCAGCCCCGATTCCGGGCTAGCGGGCGCTGATCAAGAGACCCAGTACTTC.

The gene calls are TRBV27 and TRBJ1-4, with D possibly being TRBD1 (5 bases). Trimming removed 7 bases at V and 7 bases at J, with 19 bases between. CDR1 MNHEY and CDR2 SMNVEV come from the germline V gene (reference sequence). The CDR3 consists of 15 residues. The CDR3 region is CASNPTGLVREKLFF. CDR3 DNA: TGTGCCAGCAACCCCACAGGCCTTGTCCGTGAAAAACTGTTTTTT.

The chain links TRBV3-1 to TRBJ2-5; D perhaps matches TRBD2 (7 bases). V lost 6 bases, J lost 5 bases, and 16 bases lay in between. The V gene's germline CDR1 is LGHDT and CDR2 YNNKEL (reference sequence). This CDR3 has 14 residues. The CDR3 region has the DNA TGTGCCAGCAGGGGACGGGGGCGGGAGGAGACCCAGTACTTC. It codes for CASRGRGREETQYF.